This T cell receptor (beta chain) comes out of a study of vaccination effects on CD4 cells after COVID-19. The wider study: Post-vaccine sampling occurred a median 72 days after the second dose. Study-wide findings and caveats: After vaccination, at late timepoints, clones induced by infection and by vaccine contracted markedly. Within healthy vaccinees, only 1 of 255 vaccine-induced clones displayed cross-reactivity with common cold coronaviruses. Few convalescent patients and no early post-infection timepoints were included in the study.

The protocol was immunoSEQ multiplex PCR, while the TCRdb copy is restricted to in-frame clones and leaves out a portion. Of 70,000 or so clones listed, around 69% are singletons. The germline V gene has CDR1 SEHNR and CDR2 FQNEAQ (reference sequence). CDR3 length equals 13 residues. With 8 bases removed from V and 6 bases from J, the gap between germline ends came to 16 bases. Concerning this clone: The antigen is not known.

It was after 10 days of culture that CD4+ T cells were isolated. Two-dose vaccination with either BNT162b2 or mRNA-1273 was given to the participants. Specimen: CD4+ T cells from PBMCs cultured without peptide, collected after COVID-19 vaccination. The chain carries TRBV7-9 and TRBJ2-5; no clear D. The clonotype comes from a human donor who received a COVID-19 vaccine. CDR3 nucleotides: TGTGCCAGCCGAGACCTGTCCGTCCAGACCCAGTACTTC. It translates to CASRDLSVQTQYF.